A selection of T cell receptor beta chains follows, all from one sample in a study of blood T cell repertoires in COVID-19. The method was immunoSEQ multiplex PCR; TCRdb's version includes in-frame clones alone and lacks a portion of them. The sample includes some 150,000 clones, around 81% of them seen just once. The sample was peripheral blood. All receptors derive from a human donor in a cohort sampled during active COVID-19. CDR3s include the opening cysteine and the closing phenylalanine or tryptophan. A D gene is named only where the DNA matches it firmly. Clone size, where shown, is once, few, many, or a class for clones that have expanded.

>TRBV7-9|.|TRBJ2-5|TRBD1
TGTGCCAGCAGCTTTCCCGGACAGGGGGGGACCCAGTACTTC
CASSFPGQGGTQYF
>TRBV18|.|TRBJ1-5|TRBD1
TGTGCCAGCTCAGACGCGGGACAGGGAGTTCAGCCCCAGCATTTT
CASSDAGQGVQPQHF
>TRBV2|.|TRBJ2-1|TRBD2
TGTGCCAGCAGTGAAGAGAAACTAGCGGGAGGGGGTGAGCAGTTCTTC
CASSEEKLAGGGEQFF
>TRBV4-2|.|TRBJ1-2|.
TGTGCCAGCAGCCAAGGTGACACAGTAGGGGGCTATGGCTACACCTTC
CASSQGDTVGGYGYTF
>TRBV7-8|.|TRBJ1-2|.
TGTGCCAGCAGCTTAGGGGCCGAGGGCTATGGCTACACCTTC
CASSLGAEGYGYTF
>TRBV11-1|.|TRBJ2-7|.
TGTGCCAGCAGCTTAACCGGGGGGCCCTACGAGCAGTACTTC
CASSLTGGPYEQYF
>TRBV12-3/TRBV12-4|.|TRBJ1-1|.
TGTGCCAGCAGTTTAATAGGGGACACTGAAGCTTTCTTT
CASSLIGDTEAFF
>TRBV6-2/TRBV6-3|.|TRBJ1-1|.
TGTGCCAGCAGCACGAAAGGGGTAACGAACACTGAAGCTTTCTTT
CASSTKGVTNTEAFF
>TRBV5-4|.|TRBJ2-7|.
TGTGCCAGCAGCCTCAGGGGCTACGAGCAGTACTTC
CASSLRGYEQYF
>TRBV3-1/TRBV3-2|.|TRBJ1-1|.
TGTGCCAGCCGGGGGGGAGGCACTGAAGCTTTCTTT
CASRGGGTEAFF
>TRBV7-9|.|TRBJ2-3|.
TGTGCCAGCAGCTTACATCAGCGGTACACAGATACGCAGTATTTT
CASSLHQRYTDTQYF
>TRBV13|.|TRBJ2-5|TRBD2
TGTGCCAGCAGCTTGTTGGCTAGCGGGAGACGGGAGACCCAGTACTTC
CASSLLASGRRETQYF
>TRBV5-1|.|TRBJ2-3|.
TGCGCCAGCAGCCCTCTTGGGTACAGGACAGATACGCAGTATTTT
CASSPLGYRTDTQYF
>TRBV21-1|.|TRBJ1-1|.
TGTGCCAGCAGCAAAGTTACGGGGGAGGCCACTGAAGCTTTCTTT
CASSKVTGEATEAFF
>TRBV9|.|TRBJ2-7|TRBD2
TGTGCCAGCAGCGCCTCGGGACTAGCGGGAGTAAGCGAGCAGTACTTC
CASSASGLAGVSEQYF
>TRBV5-1|.|TRBJ2-3|.
TGCGCCAGCAGCTTGGGAGCTACTAGCACAGATACGCAGTATTTT
CASSLGATSTDTQYF
>TRBV3-1/TRBV3-2|.|TRBJ1-3|.
TGTGCCAGCAGCCAAGAGGCGGGGCTCTCTGGAAACACCATATATTTT
CASSQEAGLSGNTIYF
>TRBV12-3/TRBV12-4|.|TRBJ2-3|.
TGTGCCAGCAGTTTATCTAGCACAGATACGCAGTATTTT
CASSLSSTDTQYF
>TRBV7-8|once|TRBJ2-1|TRBD2
TGTGCCAGCAGCCGGTTTGGTGGCGGGGGCTACAATGAGCAGTTCTTC
CASSRFGGGGYNEQFF
>TRBV28|.|TRBJ1-1|TRBD1
TGTGCCAGCAGCGTTGGGGACAGCCAAGCTTTCTTT
CASSVGDSQAFF
>TRBV4-3|.|TRBJ1-4|.
TGCGCCAGCAGCCAAACGGCCGGGCAGGGGAATGAAAAACTGTTTTTT
CASSQTAGQGNEKLFF
>TRBV5-6|.|TRBJ2-7|TRBD2
TGTGCCAGCAGCTTGGGCGCCGGACTAGGCGAGCAGTACTTC
CASSLGAGLGEQYF
>TRBV7-9|few|TRBJ1-2|.
TGTGCCAGCAGCTCGAAAACCGGGACTCCCACCAACTATGGCTACACCTTC
CASSSKTGTPTNYGYTF